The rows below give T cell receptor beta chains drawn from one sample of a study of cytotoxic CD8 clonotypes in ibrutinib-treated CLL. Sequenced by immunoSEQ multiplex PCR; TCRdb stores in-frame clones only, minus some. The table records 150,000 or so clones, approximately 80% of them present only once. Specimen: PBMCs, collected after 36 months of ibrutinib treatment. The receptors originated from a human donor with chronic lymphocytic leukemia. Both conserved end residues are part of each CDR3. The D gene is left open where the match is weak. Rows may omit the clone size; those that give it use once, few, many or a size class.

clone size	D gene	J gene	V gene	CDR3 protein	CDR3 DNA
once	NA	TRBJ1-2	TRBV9	CASSVFQYGYTF	TGTGCCAGCAGCGTATTCCAGTATGGCTACACCTTC
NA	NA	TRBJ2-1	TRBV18	CASSPANEQFF	TGTGCCAGCTCACCAGCCAATGAGCAGTTCTTC
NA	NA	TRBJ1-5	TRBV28	CASSRVGRGNLGNQPQHF	TGTGCCAGCAGTCGGGTGGGTCGGGGGAACCTGGGCAATCAGCCCCAGCATTTT
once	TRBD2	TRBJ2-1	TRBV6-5	CASSPRLALNEQFF	TGTGCCAGCAGTCCTCGACTAGCTCTTAATGAGCAGTTCTTC
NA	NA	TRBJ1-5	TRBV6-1	CASRWTDDQPQHF	TGTGCCAGCAGATGGACAGACGATCAGCCCCAGCATTTT
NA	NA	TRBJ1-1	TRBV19	CASSSTLNTEAFF	TGTGCCAGTAGTTCGACATTGAACACTGAAGCTTTCTTT
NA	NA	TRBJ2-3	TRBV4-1	CASSTGGLKGTDTQYF	TGCGCCAGCAGCACCGGGGGCTTGAAAGGCACAGATACGCAGTATTTT
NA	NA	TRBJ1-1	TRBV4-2	CASSHGAGSEAFF	TGTGCCAGCAGCCACGGGGCAGGCTCTGAAGCTTTCTTT
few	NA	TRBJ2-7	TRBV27	CASQGLSREQYF	TGTGCCAGCCAGGGTCTCTCCCGCGAGCAGTACTTC
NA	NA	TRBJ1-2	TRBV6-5	CASSWNLKYGYTF	TGTGCCAGCAGTTGGAACCTAAAGTATGGCTACACCTTC
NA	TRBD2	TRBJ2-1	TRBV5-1	CASSQLAGVIYNEQFF	TGCGCCAGCAGCCAGCTAGCGGGAGTTATATACAATGAGCAGTTCTTC
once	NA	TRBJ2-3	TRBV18	CASTTRDTQYF	TGTGCCAGCACTACGAGGGATACGCAGTATTTT
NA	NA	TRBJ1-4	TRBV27	CASSFGGPNEKLFF	TGTGCCAGCAGTTTTGGGGGTCCTAATGAAAAACTGTTTTTT
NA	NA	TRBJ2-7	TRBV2	CASSEETPYYEQYF	TGTGCCAGCAGTGAAGAGACACCCTACTACGAGCAGTACTTC
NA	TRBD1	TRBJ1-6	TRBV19	CASSTNPGQQNSPLHF	TGTGCCAGTAGCACCAATCCGGGACAGCAAAATTCACCCCTCCACTTT
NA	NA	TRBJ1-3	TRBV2	CASSELTPRSGNTIYF	TGTGCCAGCAGTGAATTGACGCCCCGGAGTGGAAACACCATATATTTT
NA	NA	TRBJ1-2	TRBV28	CASSLEEGYGYTF	TGTGCCAGCAGTTTGGAGGAGGGCTATGGCTACACCTTC
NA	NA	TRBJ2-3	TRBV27	CASSLKLARDTQYF	TGTGCCAGCAGTTTAAAGCTAGCGAGAGATACGCAGTATTTT
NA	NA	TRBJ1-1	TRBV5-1	CASSLGTANTEAFF	TGCGCCAGCAGCTTGGGAACTGCGAACACTGAAGCTTTCTTT
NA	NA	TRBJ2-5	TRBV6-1	CASSEVAWTLGTQYF	TGTGCCAGCAGTGAGGTAGCATGGACATTGGGGACCCAGTACTTC
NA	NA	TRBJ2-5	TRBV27	CASSLLGGTQYF	TGTGCCAGCAGTTTATTGGGAGGGACCCAGTACTTC
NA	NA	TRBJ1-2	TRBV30	CAWGRNYGYTF	TGTGCCTGGGGACGGAACTATGGCTACACCTTC
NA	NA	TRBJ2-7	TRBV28	CASSPRGYEQYF	TGTGCCAGCAGCCCCAGAGGGTACGAGCAGTACTTC
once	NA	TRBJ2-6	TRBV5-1	CASSLSGAGANVLTF	TGCGCCAGCAGCTTGTCCGGGGCTGGGGCCAACGTCCTGACTTTC
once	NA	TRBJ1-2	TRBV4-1	CASSQDPGGPIVSYTF	TGCGCCAGCAGCCAAGATCCGGGGGGCCCAATTGTTAGCTACACCTTC
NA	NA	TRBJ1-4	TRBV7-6	CASSLESTSGEKLFF	TGTGCCAGCAGCTTAGAGTCGACATCGGGTGAAAAACTGTTTTTT
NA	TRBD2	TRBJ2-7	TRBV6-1	CASSDGLAGVYEQYF	TGTGCCAGCAGTGACGGACTAGCGGGGGTCTACGAGCAGTACTTC
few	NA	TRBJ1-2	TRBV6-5	CASRVGVRNYGYTF	TGTGCCAGCCGCGTCGGGGTTAGAAACTATGGCTACACCTTC